The 8 T cell receptor beta chains listed next were all sequenced from one sample in a study of blood T cell repertoires in COVID-19. The protocol was immunoSEQ multiplex PCR, while the TCRdb copy is restricted to in-frame clones and leaves out a portion. This sample carries 310,000 or so clones, 85% to 90% of them seen once, and the ten largest clones take over 1%. The sequencing input was peripheral blood. These receptors were obtained from a man between 65 and 79 years old with acute or convalescent COVID-19.

The V call is TRBV28, the J call TRBJ1-5; 9 positions agree with TRBD1. Germline V gene sequence: CDR1 MDHEN, CDR2 SYDVKM. Losses at the gene ends were 6 bases for V and 2 bases for J; bases not matched to a gene: 11. The CDR3 has 17 residues. In DNA, the CDR3 is TGTGCCAGCAGCCCTTCACAGGGGGCAAGTGGCAATCAGCCCCAGCATTTT. Translated, it gives CASSPSQGASGNQPQHF. Variable domain in full (rest from reference TRBV28 and TRBJ1-5): DVKVTQSSRYLVKRTGEKVFLECVQDMDHENMFWYRQDPGLGLRLIYFSYDVKMKEKGDIPEGYSVSREKKERFSLILESASTNQTSMYLCASSPSQGASGNQPQHFGDGTRLSIL.

The chain employs TRBV7-9 and TRBJ1-1; 10 nucleotides line up with TRBD1. The length of the CDR3 is 15 residues. CDR1 is SEHNR, CDR2 FQNEAQ, per germline (reference sequence). Losses at the gene ends were 3 bases for V and 3 bases for J; bases not matched to a gene: 4. This CDR3 is CASSLGGTGDTEAFF. The CDR3 DNA follows: TGTGCCAGCAGCTTGGGTGGGACAGGGGACACTGAAGCTTTCTTT.

The gene calls are TRBV7-9 and TRBJ2-1, with TRBD2 matching over 9 bases. The CDR3 is made up of 16 amino acids. V shed 5 bases, J shed 6 bases, and the junction held 11 bases outside the gene matches. Germline V CDR1 and CDR2: SEHNR, FQNEAQ (reference sequence). The CDR3 DNA follows: TGTGCCAGCAGCCAAAATAGCGGGAGCCCCGGCAATGAGCAGTTCTTC. Encoded protein: CASSQNSGSPGNEQFF.

The chain has TRBV7-9 and TRBJ2-1; D possibly corresponds to TRBD2 (6 bases). Germline CDR1 and CDR2: SEHNR and FQNEAQ (reference sequence). The V end was cut by 2 bases, the J end by 6 bases, with 17 bases between. The CDR3 is made up of 16 amino acids. CDR3 nucleotides: TGTGCCAGCAGCTTACTGGTGGGACTGGTACCCAATGAGCAGTTCTTC. Translated, it gives CASSLLVGLVPNEQFF.

The chain joins TRBV2 to TRBJ1-6; D is perhaps TRBD1 (5 bases). Trimming stripped 0 bases from V and 4 bases from J, with 10 bases between. Germline values: CDR1 SNHLY, CDR2 FYNNEI. This CDR3 spans 16 amino acids. Here the CDR3 reads CASSEARGPYNSPLHF. CDR3 bases: TGTGCCAGCAGTGAAGCGCGGGGACCGTATAATTCACCCCTCCACTTT. Based on the CDR3 plus reference TRBV2 and TRBJ1-6, the full variable domain is EPEVTQTPSHQVTQMGQEVILRCVPISNHLYFYWYRQILGQKVEFLVSFYNNEISEKSEIFDDQFSVERPDGSNFTLKIRSTKLEDSAMYFCASSEARGPYNSPLHFGNGTRLTVT.

This chain joins TRBV14 and TRBJ1-1; 11 bases agree with TRBD1. V lost 6 bases, J lost 3 bases, and 6 bases stayed unmatched. The V gene's germline CDR1 is SGHDN and CDR2 FVKESK. CDR3 length: 15 residues. This CDR3 is CASRPDRGPDTEAFF. As DNA, the CDR3 is TGTGCCAGCAGACCGGACAGGGGGCCCGACACTGAAGCTTTCTTT.

CDR3 amino acids: CASRGSGGIIVTDTQYF. The CDR3 coding sequence is TGTGCCAGCAGGGGCTCCGGGGGGATTATAGTCACAGATACGCAGTATTTT. The chain uses TRBV2 and TRBJ2-3, with 7 nucleotides matching TRBD2. CDR1 is SNHLY and CDR2 is FYNNEI in the germline V gene. The CDR3 totals 17 residues. Trimming at V came to 6 bases and at J to 2 bases, leaving 14 bases not matched to a gene.

The chain links TRBV30 to TRBJ2-7, with 8 bases aligning to TRBD1. This CDR3 comprises 14 residues. The germline gives CDR1 GTSNPN, CDR2 SVGIG (reference sequence). Germline trimming cut 2 bases from V and 2 bases from J; bases unmatched to any gene: 5. DNA of the CDR3: TGTGCCTGGAGTAAATTACAGGGGGCCTACGAGCAGTACTTC. Residues: CAWSKLQGAYEQYF.